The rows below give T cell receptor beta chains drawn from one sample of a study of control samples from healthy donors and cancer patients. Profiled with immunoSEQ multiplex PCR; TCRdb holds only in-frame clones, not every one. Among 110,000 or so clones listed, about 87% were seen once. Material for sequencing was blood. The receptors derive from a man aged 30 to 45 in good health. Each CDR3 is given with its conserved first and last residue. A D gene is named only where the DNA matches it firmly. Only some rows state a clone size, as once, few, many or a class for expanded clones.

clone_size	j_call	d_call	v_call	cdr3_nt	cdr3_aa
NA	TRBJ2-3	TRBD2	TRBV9	TGTGCCAGCAGCACCCGACTAGCGGGGGAGGCAGATACGCAGTATTTT	CASSTRLAGEADTQYF
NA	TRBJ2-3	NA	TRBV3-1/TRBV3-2	TGTGCCAGCAGCCGTCTGGTCGGGGTCTCCACAGATACGCAGTATTTT	CASSRLVGVSTDTQYF
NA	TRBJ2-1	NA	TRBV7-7	TGTGCCAGCAGCTTAGGTAATACAGGATCCTACAATGAGCAGTTCTTC	CASSLGNTGSYNEQFF
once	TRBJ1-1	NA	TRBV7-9	TGTGCCAGCACCTTTGCGCAGGGAAGGACTGAAGCTTTCTTT	CASTFAQGRTEAFF
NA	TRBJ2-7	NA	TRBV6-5	TGTGCCAGCAGTTACTCGGGGCGGGAGCAGTACTTC	CASSYSGREQYF
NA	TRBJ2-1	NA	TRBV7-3	TGTGCCAGCAGCTTATCAGGGTCGGATGAGCAGTTCTTC	CASSLSGSDEQFF
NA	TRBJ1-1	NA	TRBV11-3	TGTGCCAGCAGCTTAGCTGATTACACTGAAGCTTTCTTT	CASSLADYTEAFF
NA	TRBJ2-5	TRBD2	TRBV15	TGTGCCACCAGTAGAGGGACTAGCGGGGGGGAAGAGACCCAGTACTTC	CATSRGTSGGEETQYF
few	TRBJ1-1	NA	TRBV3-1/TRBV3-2	TGTGCCAGCAGCCAAGATGGCAGGGAAGCTTTCTTT	CASSQDGREAFF
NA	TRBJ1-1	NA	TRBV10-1	TGCGCCAGCAGTGAGGCGACAGGTAACACTGAAGCTTTCTTT	CASSEATGNTEAFF
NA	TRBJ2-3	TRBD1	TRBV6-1	TGTGCCAGCAGTGAACAGGGGGCGAGCACAGATACGCAGTATTTT	CASSEQGASTDTQYF
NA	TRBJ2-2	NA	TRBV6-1	TGTGCCAGCAGTGAAGCGCAACAGGGATGGGCCGGGGAGCTGTTTTTT	CASSEAQQGWAGELFF
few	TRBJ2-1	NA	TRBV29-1	TGCAGCGTTCGACAGATTGGGGAGCAGTTCTTC	CSVRQIGEQFF
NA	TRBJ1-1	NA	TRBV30	TGTGCCTGGAGTGTACAGGTAGGAGCTTTCTTT	CAWSVQVGAFF
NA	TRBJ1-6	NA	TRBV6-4	TGTGCCAGCAGTGACGGTAATTCACCCCTCCACTTT	CASSDGNSPLHF
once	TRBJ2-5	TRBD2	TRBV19	TGTGCCAGTAGTCTCGCTAGCGGGGGGTCCCTACTAGGACCGAAAGAGACCCAGTACTTC	CASSLASGGSLLGPKETQYF
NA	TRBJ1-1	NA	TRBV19	TGTGCCAGTATGGGGTACGGGTTAGGAGCCAGGGCGGCTGAAGCTTTCTTT	CASMGYGLGARAAEAFF
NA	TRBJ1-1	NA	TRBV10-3	TGTGCCATCAGCGTTTCGACATCTCTGTCTGAAGCTTTCTTT	CAISVSTSLSEAFF
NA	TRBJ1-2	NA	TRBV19	TGTGCCAGTAGTATAACCGTGACAGGTGTTCGGCTTGGCTACACCTTC	CASSITVTGVRLGYTF
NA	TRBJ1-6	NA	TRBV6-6	TGTGCCAGCAGTTACGCCCAGGGTGAGAATTCACCCCTCCACTTT	CASSYAQGENSPLHF
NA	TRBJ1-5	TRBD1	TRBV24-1	TGTGCCACCAGTCAACAGGGGTTAGGGCAGCCCCAGCATTTT	CATSQQGLGQPQHF
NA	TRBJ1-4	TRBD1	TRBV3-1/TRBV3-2	TGTGCCAGCAGCCAAGAACGAGGGGGCAGGAGAGAAAAACTGTTTTTT	CASSQERGGRREKLFF
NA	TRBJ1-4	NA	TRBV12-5	TGTGCTAGTGGTTTGGTACTGCCTTCCGGGACAGAAAAACTGTTTTTT	CASGLVLPSGTEKLFF
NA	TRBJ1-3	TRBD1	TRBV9	TGTGCCAGCAGCGGATCCGGGACAGCCAGCTCTGGAAACACCATATATTTT	CASSGSGTASSGNTIYF
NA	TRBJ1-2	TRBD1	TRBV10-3	TGTGCCGTGGGGACAGGGCATGGCTACACCTTC	CAVGTGHGYTF
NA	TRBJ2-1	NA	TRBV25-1	TGTGCCAGCAGTGGGGGGGATGAGCAGTTCTTC	CASSGGDEQFF